This is a list of T cell receptor beta chains from one sample in a study of blood T cell repertoires in COVID-19. The protocol was immunoSEQ multiplex PCR, while the TCRdb copy is restricted to in-frame clones and leaves out a portion. This table has 100,000 or so clones, roughly 80% appearing once. The specimen sequenced was peripheral blood. The receptors originated from an elderly woman with acute or convalescent COVID-19. The CDR3 runs from the conserved cysteine through the conserved F or W. Each record gives: J gene, D gene, V gene, clone size, CDR3 length, CDR3 protein, CDR3 DNA. D genes are given only for firm matches. Size is stated for part of the rows, as once, few or many counts, or as a class when the clone is expanded.

TRBJ2-2 TRBD1 TRBV2 NA 15 CASSLGQGTTGELFF TGTGCCAGCAGTCTCGGACAGGGGACCACCGGGGAGCTGTTTTTT
TRBJ1-1 NA TRBV12-3/TRBV12-4 NA 12 CASRWQGLGAFF TGTGCCAGCAGATGGCAGGGGCTGGGAGCTTTCTTT
TRBJ2-5 TRBD2 TRBV6-5 NA 16 CASSFGVAGVQETQYF TGTGCCAGCAGTTTCGGCGTAGCGGGAGTGCAAGAGACCCAGTACTTC
TRBJ1-6 TRBD1 TRBV19 NA 17 CASSIDRDRDVDSPLHF TGTGCCAGTAGTATAGACCGGGACAGGGATGTCGATTCACCCCTCCACTTT
TRBJ1-2 NA TRBV19 many 14 CASTRVLATYGYTF TGTGCCAGTACCAGGGTTCTTGCGACTTATGGCTACACCTTC
TRBJ2-5 TRBD1 TRBV30 NA 12 CAFSRGGETQYF TGTGCCTTCTCCCGAGGGGGCGAGACCCAGTACTTC
TRBJ1-1 NA TRBV29-1 NA 11 CSVTWAGEAFF TGCAGCGTCACTTGGGCCGGAGAAGCTTTCTTT
TRBJ1-2 TRBD1 TRBV29-1 NA 13 CSVPGTGGYGYTF TGCAGCGTGCCCGGGACAGGGGGCTATGGCTACACCTTC
TRBJ2-5 TRBD2 TRBV18 NA 16 CASSPGLAGVAETQYF TGTGCCAGCTCACCGGGACTAGCGGGAGTTGCGGAGACCCAGTACTTC
TRBJ1-2 TRBD1 TRBV2 NA 13 CASNRQGMYGYTF TGTGCCAGCAACCGACAGGGAATGTATGGCTACACCTTC
TRBJ2-3 NA TRBV19 few 15 CASSIGAGPTDTQYF TGTGCCAGTAGTATAGGAGCGGGTCCCACAGATACGCAGTATTTT
TRBJ1-1 NA TRBV7-7 NA 15 CASSPWTGGGEGAFF TGTGCCAGCAGCCCGTGGACCGGGGGTGGAGAAGGAGCTTTCTTT
TRBJ2-2 TRBD2 TRBV2 NA 15 CASRRVAGVPGELFF TGTGCCAGCAGGAGAGTAGCGGGAGTCCCCGGGGAGCTGTTTTTT
TRBJ2-3 NA TRBV5-1 NA 16 CASRSTLVSSTDTQYF TGCGCCAGCAGGTCCACCTTAGTTTCTAGCACAGATACGCAGTATTTT
TRBJ1-2 NA TRBV5-4 NA 15 CASSRDTSNFGGYTF TGTGCCAGCAGCCGGGACACCTCTAATTTCGGTGGCTACACCTTC
TRBJ2-3 TRBD2 TRBV7-9 NA 15 CASSSQREGGDTQYF TGTGCCAGCAGCTCCCAGCGGGAGGGTGGAGATACGCAGTATTTT
TRBJ2-5 NA TRBV25-1 NA 16 CASSESPTRRGETQYF TGTGCCAGCAGTGAATCCCCGACAAGGAGAGGGGAGACCCAGTACTTC
TRBJ2-1 TRBD1 TRBV5-4 NA 15 CASSLQGQGENEQFF TGTGCCAGCAGCTTGCAGGGACAGGGGGAGAATGAGCAGTTCTTC
TRBJ1-2 TRBD1 TRBV7-2 few 15 CASSPGTGGTYGYTF TGTGCCAGCAGCCCAGGGACAGGGGGAACATATGGCTACACCTTC
TRBJ1-5 NA TRBV19 NA 16 CASSIDPWGGNQPQHF TGTGCCAGTAGTATAGACCCTTGGGGCGGCAATCAGCCCCAGCATTTT
TRBJ2-3 TRBD1 TRBV10-3 NA 16 CAISRQGIGTGDTQYF TGTGCCATCAGCCGACAGGGAATCGGCACAGGAGATACGCAGTATTTT
TRBJ1-4 NA TRBV2 many 13 CASAYSGTEKLFF TGTGCCAGCGCATACTCTGGTACTGAAAAACTGTTTTTT
TRBJ1-3 NA TRBV5-1 NA 14 CASSLEGTGNTIYF TGCGCCAGCAGCTTGGAGGGGACTGGAAACACCATATATTTT
TRBJ1-5 TRBD1 TRBV5-5 few 14 CASSLPGGNQPQHF TGTGCCAGCAGCTTGCCAGGGGGAAATCAGCCCCAGCATTTT
TRBJ2-7 TRBD1 TRBV9 NA 15 CASSGGQSLSYEQYF TGTGCCAGCAGCGGGGGACAGAGCCTCTCCTACGAGCAGTACTTC
TRBJ2-1 TRBD1 TRBV19 NA 20 CASSNYRDRGRYSSYNEQFF TGTGCCAGTAGTAACTACCGGGACAGGGGCAGATATAGCTCCTACAATGAGCAGTTCTTC
TRBJ2-7 NA TRBV5-1 NA 16 CASSFGGAVDSYEQYF TGCGCCAGCAGCTTTGGGGGGGCAGTGGATTCCTACGAGCAGTACTTC
TRBJ2-1 TRBD2 TRBV5-4 NA 14 CASGLSGRASEQFF TGTGCCAGCGGTCTTAGCGGGAGGGCCTCTGAGCAGTTCTTC
TRBJ2-3 NA TRBV29-1 NA 12 CSVDNQADTQYF TGCAGCGTTGACAATCAGGCAGATACGCAGTATTTT
TRBJ2-5 NA TRBV5-4 NA 13 CASSWRGGETQYF TGTGCCAGCAGCTGGAGGGGGGGGGAGACCCAGTACTTC
TRBJ2-7 NA TRBV2 NA 11 CASSFSYEQYF TGTGCCAGCAGTTTCTCGTACGAGCAGTACTTC
TRBJ2-7 NA TRBV5-1 NA 14 CASSLTVPTYEQYF TGCGCCAGCAGCTTGACGGTGCCGACCTACGAGCAGTACTTC
TRBJ1-5 TRBD1 TRBV19 NA 13 CASSPDRGQPQHF TGTGCCAGTAGTCCCGACAGGGGTCAGCCCCAGCATTTT
TRBJ2-1 TRBD1 TRBV19 NA 14 CASSITGGIDEQFF TGTGCCAGTAGTATTACAGGGGGAATAGATGAGCAGTTCTTC
TRBJ2-7 NA TRBV4-2 many 14 CASSQEGNAYEQYF TGTGCCAGCAGCCAAGAGGGCAATGCCTACGAGCAGTACTTC
TRBJ2-1 TRBD2 TRBV28 NA 19 CASSLSSGTSGRNYNEQFF TGTGCCAGCAGTTTATCCTCCGGGACTAGCGGGAGGAATTACAATGAGCAGTTCTTC
TRBJ2-2 NA TRBV19 NA 16 CASSIVLASFPGELFF TGTGCCAGTAGTATAGTTTTGGCTAGCTTCCCCGGGGAGCTGTTTTTT
TRBJ1-2 TRBD1 TRBV6-5 few 14 CASSTRTGNYGYTF TGTGCCAGCAGTACACGGACAGGGAACTATGGCTACACCTTC
TRBJ1-1 TRBD1 TRBV28 few 12 CAARQGKTEAFF TGTGCCGCCCGACAGGGGAAGACTGAAGCTTTCTTT
TRBJ2-4 TRBD2 TRBV19 NA 15 CASSRAGLAKNIQYF TGTGCCAGTAGTAGAGCGGGATTAGCCAAAAACATTCAGTACTTC
TRBJ2-3 NA TRBV24-1 many 15 CATSTNLGGTDTQYF TGTGCCACCAGTACTAACCTCGGGGGCACAGATACGCAGTATTTT
TRBJ1-1 TRBD1 TRBV28 few 12 CASSSQTGMAFF TGTGCCAGCAGTTCCCAGACAGGGATGGCTTTCTTT
TRBJ2-1 TRBD1 TRBV24-1 few 16 CATSDSTQGAHNEQFF TGTGCCACCAGTGATTCTACACAGGGGGCCCACAATGAGCAGTTCTTC
TRBJ2-3 TRBD2 TRBV2 NA 15 CARQYSGGSPDTQYF TGTGCCAGACAATATAGCGGGGGGAGCCCAGATACGCAGTATTTT